Below, 7 T cell receptor beta chains from the same sample are listed, as sequenced in a study of shared clonotypes between healthy human individuals. The protocol was immunoSEQ multiplex PCR, while the TCRdb copy is restricted to in-frame clones and leaves out a portion. The sample records about 2.2 million clones, around 93% being singletons. CD45RO-negative, CCR7-selected cells formed the naive CD8 fraction, which excluded terminally differentiated effector memory CD45RA+ cells. Input material: naive CD8+ T cells from PBMCs. These receptors all come from a man between 18 and 35 years old in good health. Some clones in this sample may be carry-over from other donors' samples.

This clone has more than one count but fewer than ten. The CDR3 nucleotides read TGTGCCAGCAGCGTAGAGGTCAATGAGCAGTTCTTC. Translating it yields CASSVEVNEQFF. The rearrangement uses TRBV9 and TRBJ2-1; no firm D call. Trimming stripped 0 bases from V and 6 bases from J, with 4 bases between. The CDR3 has 12 amino acids. CDR1 SGDLS and CDR2 YYNGEE come from the germline V gene.

The chain uses TRBV27 and TRBJ2-7, with D possibly being TRBD1 (6 bases). V was pared by 2 bases and J by 3 bases, with 14 bases between. Germline V gene lookup returns CDR1 MNHEY and CDR2 SMNVEV (reference sequence). The CDR3 sequence is 15 residues long. This chain's CDR3 is CASSLGTRLYYEQYF. In DNA form, the CDR3 reads TGTGCCAGCAGTTTAGGGACAAGGTTGTACTACGAGCAGTACTTC.

This clone occurred once. The chain joins TRBV10-2 to TRBJ2-7, with TRBD1 matching over 8 bases. V lost 5 bases and J lost 3; bases outside the gene matches: 24. CDR1 and CDR2 (germline): WSHSY, SAAADI. The CDR3 has 20 residues. This CDR3 reads CASSNRRQGPLTQGVYEQYF. The CDR3 DNA is TGCGCCAGCAGTAACCGACGACAGGGGCCCCTGACACAGGGAGTCTACGAGCAGTACTTC.

This clone was counted a single time. The chain couples TRBV7-9 to TRBJ2-5; 8 nucleotides line up with TRBD1. V was pared by 2 bases and J by 5 bases, with 4 bases of the junction left unmatched. The CDR3 has 14 residues. Germline lookup yields CDR1 SEHNR and CDR2 FQNEAQ (reference sequence). The DNA of the CDR3 is TGTGCCAGCAGCTTAAGCCCAGGGGGCGAGACCCAGTACTTC. This codes for CASSLSPGGETQYF.

On this clone: Other DNA sequences of this sample code for an identical CDR3. The genes are TRBV5-1 and TRBJ1-1; D ambiguous. CDR1 and CDR2 from the germline V gene are SGHRS and YFSETQ. Trimming took 4 bases from V and 0 from J, leaving 13 bases between them. This CDR3 has 15 amino acids. The DNA of the CDR3 is TGCGCCAGCAGCCTTGGGCCCGGCATGAACACTGAAGCTTTCTTT. This sequence encodes CASSLGPGMNTEAFF.

This sequence joins TRBV19 and TRBJ2-3; TRBD2 matches 7 bases. CDR1 is LNHDA and CDR2 is SQIVND in the germline V gene (reference sequence). With 4 bases clipped from V and 3 bases from J, the junction kept 10 bases outside the gene matches. This CDR3 region has 16 residues. CDR3 sequence (DNA): TGTGCCAGTAGTACGCCCCGCGGGAGACGAACAGATACGCAGTATTTT. The encoded protein is CASSTPRGRRTDTQYF.

The count of this clone is one. The chain carries TRBV6-1 and TRBJ1-1; the D gene is possibly TRBD1 (6 bases). This CDR3 is built from 13 residues. The germline CDR1 and CDR2 sequences are MNHNS and SASEGT. V was shortened by 11 bases and J by 1 base, with 14 bases between the two germline ends. The CDR3 here is CAGGPGQNTEAFF. The CDR3 coding sequence is TGTGCCGGAGGACCGGGACAGAACACTGAAGCTTTCTTT.